This is a list of T cell receptor beta chains from one sample in a study of T cell repertoires in cytomegalovirus infection. For these receptors, no antigen is known. TCRdb reprocessed the reads via MiXCR and lists one record per CDR3 protein. This sample has under 500,000 distinct CDR3 sequences, with about 42% found just once. The source was cultured PBMCs, collected from culture after CMV antigen stimulation. The receptor source for this set is a human donor in good health (CMV status not recorded). Some clones in this sample may be carry-over from other donors' samples. CDR3s include the opening cysteine and the closing phenylalanine or tryptophan. The D gene is left open where the match is weak. The size field is filled for only some rows; it gives once, few, many or a size class.

size,D,J,V,length,CDR3,DNA
-,TRBD1,TRBJ2-5,TRBV6-2/TRBV6-3,15,CASSAPGQGRQTQYF,TGTGCCAGCAGTGCACCGGGACAGGGTAGGCAGACCCAGTACTTC
-,-,TRBJ2-7,TRBV28,11,CASTSSYEQYF,TGTGCCAGTACGAGCTCCTACGAGCAGTACTTC
few,TRBD1,TRBJ2-1,TRBV11-3,17,CASSRTPGGGAAPLRFF,TGTGCCAGCAGCCGTACCCCAGGGGGTGGAGCGGCCCCCCTACGGTTCTTC
-,-,TRBJ2-7,TRBV18,14,CASSSAGPGYEQYF,TGTGCCAGCTCATCCGCGGGACCCGGCTACGAGCAGTACTTC
-,-,TRBJ1-3,TRBV7-8,13,CASSLLPGNTIYF,TGTGCCAGCAGCTTACTTCCGGGAAACACCATATATTTT
-,-,TRBJ2-1,TRBV19,12,CASSIGTVEQFF,TGTGCCAGTAGTATAGGGACAGTTGAGCAGTTCTTC
few,TRBD2,TRBJ2-2,TRBV7-6,17,CASSSLGLAGEAGELFF,TGTGCCAGCAGCTCACTGGGACTAGCGGGAGAAGCCGGGGAGCTGTTTTTT
-,-,TRBJ2-3,TRBV5-6,13,CASSSGSLDTQYF,TGTGCCAGCAGCTCAGGGTCTTTAGATACGCAGTATTTT
-,-,TRBJ2-7,TRBV6-5,17,CASSYSPTRAMLGEQYF,TGTGCCAGCAGTTACTCCCCGACAAGGGCAATGTTGGGCGAGCAGTACTTC
-,-,TRBJ1-6,TRBV20-1,17,CSARDYQGSLINSPLHF,TGCAGTGCTAGAGATTATCAGGGGAGCCTTATCAATTCACCCCTCCACTTT
-,-,TRBJ2-2,TRBV7-8,13,CASSHTNTGELFF,TGTGCCAGCTCACATACGAACACCGGGGAGCTGTTTTTT
once,-,TRBJ2-3,TRBV5-4,15,CASTVGGASTDTQYF,TGTGCCAGCACCGTTGGGGGCGCTAGCACAGATACGCAGTATTTT
-,-,TRBJ1-1,TRBV6-6,13,CASSTGNSLEAFF,TGTGCCAGCAGTACGGGGAACTCATTAGAAGCTTTCTTT
-,TRBD1,TRBJ2-7,TRBV6-1,13,CASPAQGGYEQYF,TGTGCCAGCCCGGCACAGGGGGGATACGAGCAGTACTTC
-,TRBD2,TRBJ2-3,TRBV15,17,CATSSGDGGGSTDTQYF,TGTGCCACCAGCAGTGGGGACGGGGGGGGTTCCACAGATACGCAGTATTTT
few,-,TRBJ2-7,TRBV12-3/TRBV12-4,13,CASSGMYSYEQYF,TGTGCCAGCAGCGGGATGTACTCCTACGAGCAGTACTTC
many,-,TRBJ2-3,TRBV7-8,17,CASSPRTGQTSTDTQYF,TGTGCCAGCAGCCCCCGAACCGGACAGACGAGCACAGATACGCAGTATTTT
few,TRBD2,TRBJ2-1,TRBV20-1,18,CSARDLYTMRGDYNEQFF,TGCAGTGCTAGAGATCTTTACACGATGCGGGGGGATTACAATGAGCAGTTCTTC
few,-,TRBJ1-1,TRBV27,14,CASQPQGMNTEAFF,TGTGCCAGCCAGCCGCAGGGGATGAACACTGAAGCTTTCTTT
-,-,TRBJ1-4,TRBV5-1,15,CASSLDSPRVEKLFF,TGCGCCAGCAGCTTGGACAGCCCGAGGGTCGAAAAACTGTTTTTT
-,-,TRBJ2-7,TRBV7-2,14,CASSLAGPNYEQYF,TGTGCCAGCAGCCTCGCCGGGCCGAACTACGAGCAGTACTTC
-,-,TRBJ2-3,TRBV6-6,16,CASSSGLQGYTDTQYF,TGTGCCAGCAGTTCAGGTCTTCAGGGGTACACAGATACGCAGTATTTT
few,-,TRBJ2-3,TRBV7-3,13,CASSFSMADTQYF,TGTGCCAGCAGCTTTAGTATGGCGGATACGCAGTATTTT
-,-,TRBJ1-5,TRBV12-3/TRBV12-4,14,CASSIDGGYQPQHF,TGTGCCAGCAGTATAGACGGCGGGTATCAGCCCCAGCATTTT
few,-,TRBJ2-2,TRBV4-1,13,CASSQTDTGELFF,TGCGCCAGCAGCCAAACTGACACCGGGGAGCTGTTTTTT
many,TRBD2,TRBJ2-7,TRBV20-1,17,CSALGLAGAFASSEQYF,TGCAGTGCCCTAGGACTAGCGGGAGCCTTTGCCTCTAGCGAGCAGTACTTC
-,-,TRBJ2-5,TRBV4-2,15,CASSLGLGPQETQYF,TGTGCCAGCAGCCTGGGGTTGGGTCCCCAAGAGACCCAGTACTTC
-,-,TRBJ1-4,TRBV19,17,CASSRSGPSASNEKLFF,TGTGCCAGTAGTCGCTCCGGGCCGTCTGCGTCTAATGAAAAACTGTTTTTT
many,-,TRBJ2-3,TRBV7-2,14,CASSTTRGTDTQYF,TGTGCCAGCAGCACTACTAGGGGCACAGATACGCAGTATTTT
-,-,TRBJ2-7,TRBV27,15,CASSEAPSLSYEQYF,TGTGCCAGCAGTGAGGCCCCAAGTCTTTCCTACGAGCAGTACTTC
-,-,TRBJ2-1,TRBV7-6,13,CASSLGPRGEQFF,TGTGCCAGCAGCTTAGGCCCTCGTGGTGAGCAGTTCTTC
few,-,TRBJ2-6,TRBV6-1,13,CATRISGANVLTF,TGTGCCACCCGGATATCTGGGGCCAACGTCCTGACTTTC
-,TRBD1,TRBJ2-7,TRBV10-2,18,CASSSSAVYRRGPYEQYF,TGCGCCAGCAGTTCCTCGGCGGTCTATCGCAGGGGGCCCTACGAGCAGTACTTC
-,-,TRBJ1-5,TRBV7-2,15,CASSLGLFGNQPQHF,TGTGCCAGCAGCTTAGGTTTATTTGGGAATCAGCCCCAGCATTTT
-,-,TRBJ2-1,TRBV7-2,15,CASSLAPFGFSEQFF,TGTGCCAGCAGCTTAGCGCCGTTTGGTTTCTCGGAGCAGTTCTTC
-,-,TRBJ1-1,TRBV7-2,17,CASGQRRASRMNTEAFF,TGTGCCAGCGGCCAAAGAAGGGCAAGTAGGATGAACACTGAAGCTTTCTTT
-,-,TRBJ2-7,TRBV6-5,11,CASSREYEQYF,TGTGCCAGCTCCCGGGAGTACGAGCAGTACTTC
few,-,TRBJ2-3,TRBV27,15,CASSFGRAATDTQYF,TGTGCCAGCAGTTTCGGCAGGGCAGCGACAGATACGCAGTATTTT
few,-,TRBJ2-3,TRBV7-2,14,CASSSRRYTDTQYF,TGTGCCAGCAGCTCTCGACGGTACACAGATACGCAGTATTTT
-,-,TRBJ2-2,TRBV19,11,CASNFGGELFF,TGTGCCAGTAATTTTGGCGGGGAGCTGTTTTTT